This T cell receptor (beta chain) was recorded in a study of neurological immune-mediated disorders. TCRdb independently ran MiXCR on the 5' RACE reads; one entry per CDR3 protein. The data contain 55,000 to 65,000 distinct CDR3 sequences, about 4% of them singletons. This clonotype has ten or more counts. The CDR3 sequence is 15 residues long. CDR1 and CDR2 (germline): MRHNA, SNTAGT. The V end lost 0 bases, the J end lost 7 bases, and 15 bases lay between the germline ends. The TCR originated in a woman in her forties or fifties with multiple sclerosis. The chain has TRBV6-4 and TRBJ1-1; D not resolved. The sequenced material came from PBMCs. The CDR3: CASSDSTDKPYEAFF. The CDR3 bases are TGTGCCAGCAGTGACTCTACAGATAAACCTTATGAAGCTTTCTTT.